The 22 T cell receptor beta chains presented below share a single source sample, sequenced in a study of blood T cells in healthy people across ages. Then a second PCR, running roughly 6 to 12 cycles, was carried out with a sample-barcoded 5' primer and a J-beta primer mix. TCRdb passed the 5' RACE reads through MiXCR, listing each CDR3 protein once. This sample carries over a million distinct CDR3 sequences, approximately 59% of them seen once, and the ten largest clones take 6.5% to 8%. The sample comprised blood. Source of these receptors: a man aged 18 to 29 in good health.

The chain uses TRBV7-2 and TRBJ2-1, with TRBD1 matching 11 bases. The junction had 10 bases not matched to a gene; V was cut back by 4 bases and J by 8 bases. This CDR3 has 16 residues. CDR1 is SGHTA and CDR2 is FQGNSA in the germline V gene. CDR3 sequence reads: CASSSQAGTGGHEQFF. The CDR3 DNA follows: TGTGCCAGCAGCTCACAGGCCGGGACAGGGGGTCATGAGCAGTTCTTC.

The chain uses TRBV2 and TRBJ2-3, with 7 bases matching TRBD1. With V trimmed by 6 bases and J by 0 bases, 6 bases remained unmatched. From germline, CDR1 is SNHLY and CDR2 FYNNEI. The CDR3 extends over 15 amino acids. In DNA form, the CDR3 reads TGTGCCAGCAGGGGGGACAGCTCTAGCACAGATACGCAGTATTTT. Translating it yields CASRGDSSSTDTQYF.

V is TRBV27 and J is TRBJ2-7; D is perhaps TRBD2 (5 bases). V gave up 6 bases and J gave up 2 bases, with 11 bases separating them. Germline-derived CDR1 and CDR2 are MNHEY and SMNVEV (reference sequence). The CDR3 totals 13 residues. Here the CDR3 reads CASREVDAYEQYF. DNA of the CDR3: TGTGCCAGCAGGGAGGTTGACGCCTACGAGCAGTACTTC.

The chain combines TRBV20-1 with TRBJ1-2; no definite D call. Trimming took off 1 base at V and 5 bases at J, with 23 bases between the two ends. The CDR3 sequence is 17 residues long. Looked up from germline, CDR1 is DFQATT and CDR2 is SNEGSKA (reference sequence). Written as DNA, the CDR3 is TGCAGTGCTAGAGGAAACCTTAAGGGCAGGATCGTATATGGCTACACCTTC. Its translation is CSARGNLKGRIVYGYTF.

In DNA, the CDR3 is TGCGCCAGCAGCCAAGTCTACAACCCGAGCTACGAGCAGTACTTC. Protein: CASSQVYNPSYEQYF. This chain connects TRBV4-1 to TRBJ2-7; D is unclear. V lost 1 base and J 3 bases, leaving 13 bases between the germline ends. There are 15 residues in the CDR3. Germline V CDR1 and CDR2: MGHRA, YSYEKL.

V and J are TRBV29-1 and TRBJ2-7; D is ambiguous. The CDR3 sequence is 13 residues long. CDR1 and CDR2 (germline): SQVTM, ANQGSEA. The V end lost 3 bases, the J end lost 7 bases, and 16 bases lay between the germline ends. CDR3 in DNA: TGCAGCGTTGACGCCCCAGGACGAAATGAGCAGTACTTC. Translating it yields CSVDAPGRNEQYF.

This clonotype was seen a handful of times. The chain recombines TRBV6-6 with TRBJ2-2; maybe TRBD1 (5 bases). The V end was cut by 6 bases, the J end by 3 bases, with 14 bases between. Germline values: CDR1 MNHNY, CDR2 SVGAGI (reference sequence). CDR3 length: 15 residues. The CDR3 nucleotides read TGTGCCAGCAGAGGAACCACAGGACACACCGGGGAGCTGTTTTTT. It is translated as CASRGTTGHTGELFF.

The chain combines TRBV6-1 with TRBJ1-5; the match to TRBD1 covers 11 bases. V shed 1 base and J 3 bases; nucleotides not matched to a gene: 2. Germline V lookup: CDR1 MNHNS, CDR2 SASEGT. The length of the CDR3 is 16 residues. The CDR3 loop is CASSEGTGGFNQPQHF. CDR3 bases: TGTGCCAGCAGTGAAGGGACAGGGGGCTTCAATCAGCCCCAGCATTTT.

The table lists this clonotype with a count of one. V usage is TRBV4-1 and J usage is TRBJ2-7, with a possible D match to TRBD1 (5 bases). The J call is in doubt because the DNA end fits TRBJ2-5 better. Germline V CDR1 and CDR2: MGHRA, YSYEKL. The CDR3 has 16 residues. This CDR3 is CASSQDRTTPKETQYF. The CDR3 nucleotides read TGCGCCAGCAGCCAAGACCGGACAACACCGAAGGAGACCCAGTACTTC.

CDR3 sequence reads: CASSVFIAEFSGANVLTF. In DNA, the CDR3 is TGTGCCAGCAGCGTATTTATAGCGGAGTTCTCTGGGGCCAACGTCCTGACTTTC. The rearrangement uses TRBV9 and TRBJ2-6; D might be TRBD2 (6 bases). This CDR3 has 18 amino acids. CDR1 is SGDLS and CDR2 is YYNGEE in the germline V gene. V lost 1 base, J lost 0 bases, and 14 bases lay in between.

This chain links TRBV2 with TRBJ2-5; perhaps D is TRBD1 or TRBD2 (7 bases each). Germline V gene sequence: CDR1 SNHLY, CDR2 FYNNEI. Trimming removed 1 base at V and 13 bases at J, with 10 bases between. This CDR3 has 11 amino acids. CDR3 in DNA: TGTGCCAGCAGTGAAGTCAGGGGGGGGTACTTC. Its translation: CASSEVRGGYF.

V gene TRBV7-2 combines with J gene TRBJ2-3; tentatively, D is TRBD2 (5 bases). V was cut by 5 bases and J by 2 bases, with 8 bases left in between. The CDR3 runs 13 residues. Germline assignment: CDR1 SGHTA and CDR2 FQGNSA. CDR3 in amino acids: CASSREHTDTQYF. The CDR3 region has the DNA TGTGCCAGCAGCCGGGAACACACAGATACGCAGTATTTT.

The chain carries TRBV29-1 and TRBJ2-2, with a weak D call TRBD2 (6 bases). V was trimmed by 7 bases and J by 6 bases, leaving 15 bases between them. Germline lookup yields CDR1 SQVTM and CDR2 ANQGSEA. The CDR3 sequence is 13 residues long. CDR3 region: CSAPGPSAGELFF. In DNA form, the CDR3 reads TGCAGCGCCCCCGGGCCTAGCGCCGGGGAGCTGTTTTTT.

J is TRBJ2-5 and V is TRBV5-6; 7 nucleotides match TRBD1. Trimming took 7 bases from V and 0 from J; bases not matched to a gene: 12. CDR1 and CDR2 (germline): SGHDT, YYEEEE. This CDR3 is built from 16 residues. The CDR3 DNA sequence: TGTGCCAGCCACGGGACAGCCTTTGTCTACCAAGAGACCCAGTACTTC. Its protein product is CASHGTAFVYQETQYF.

This sequence joins TRBV14 and TRBJ1-6, with 7 bases lining up with TRBD1. The CDR3 length is 19 residues. The V gene end was trimmed by 3 bases and the J gene end by 7 bases; junction bases not matched to a gene: 18. Germline V CDR1 and CDR2: SGHDN, FVKESK. CDR3 coding DNA: TGTGCCAGCAGCCACCCGAACGACAGGGCCAGAGGTCGCAATTCACCCCTCCACTTT. Its translation: CASSHPNDRARGRNSPLHF.

The V call is TRBV6-5, the J call TRBJ2-2, with D hard to call. The CDR3 sequence is 13 residues long. Trimming shortened V by 6 bases and J by 2 bases, and 7 bases separated the two germline ends. The germline gives CDR1 MNHEY, CDR2 SVGAGI. CDR3 residues: CASRGVNTGELFF. For the CDR3, the DNA is TGTGCCAGCAGGGGCGTCAACACCGGGGAGCTGTTTTTT.

The chain links TRBV20-1 to TRBJ2-1; 7 positions match TRBD2. Trimming took 4 bases from V and 3 from J; bases not matched to a gene: 6. This CDR3 contains 14 residues. CDR1 is DFQATT, CDR2 SNEGSKA, per germline (reference sequence). The CDR3 spells CSANPGGYYNEQFF. The CDR3 region has the DNA TGCAGTGCTAACCCGGGGGGATACTACAATGAGCAGTTCTTC.

The chain employs TRBV11-2 and TRBJ2-1; 7 bases map to TRBD2. The length of the CDR3 is 16 residues. CDR1 is SGHAT and CDR2 is FQNNGV in the germline V gene. Trimming took 5 bases from V and 10 from J; bases not matched to a gene: 17. DNA for the CDR3: TGTGCCAGCAGCGCCCTAGCGGCGGGCAGTCAGCGCGAGCAGTTCTTC. Translated: CASSALAAGSQREQFF.

This chain links TRBV7-9 with TRBJ2-3; D is unclear. Trimming took off 2 bases at V and 1 base at J, with 7 bases between the two ends. The CDR3 contains 14 residues. CDR1 and CDR2 from the germline V gene are SEHNR and FQNEAQ (reference sequence). The CDR3 coding sequence is TGTGCCAGCAGCTTACCTACTCGCACAGATACGCAGTATTTT. Its protein product is CASSLPTRTDTQYF.

This chain joins TRBV5-1 and TRBJ2-7; a possible D gene is TRBD2 (5 bases). The CDR3 extends over 15 amino acids. Deletions cut 0 bases from V and 3 bases from J, with 13 bases between. Per the germline V gene, CDR1 is SGHRS and CDR2 is YFSETQ. Here the CDR3 DNA reads TGCGCCAGCAGCTTGGTTGTCGACGGAGGCTACGAGCAGTACTTC. Translation: CASSLVVDGGYEQYF.

In this sample, this clonotype turned up a few times. The V gene is TRBV9, the J gene TRBJ1-1; a possible D gene is TRBD1 (6 bases). The germline V gene has CDR1 SGDLS and CDR2 YYNGEE. Trimming took off 3 bases at V and 4 bases at J, with 10 bases between the two ends. The CDR3 is made up of 13 amino acids. Here the CDR3 DNA reads TGTGCCAGCAGCGCAGGGGTATCCACTGAAGCTTTCTTT. It encodes CASSAGVSTEAFF.

This clonotype was detected a few times. The chain is built from TRBV29-1 and TRBJ1-5; D remains ambiguous. V lost 6 bases and J lost 7, with 10 bases in between. Germline CDR1 and CDR2: SQVTM and ANQGSEA. The CDR3 consists of 11 residues. The CDR3 DNA is TGCAGCGTCGCTTTACGACAGCCCCAGCATTTT. This gives the protein CSVALRQPQHF.